Following are 10 T cell receptor beta chains from one sample sequenced in a study of control samples from healthy donors and cancer patients. TCRdb's table, derived via immunoSEQ multiplex PCR, lists solely in-frame clones and lacks some. The table records roughly 80,000 clones, about 90% of them present only once. Sequenced sample: blood. The receptors were gathered from a man aged 45 to 65 in good health.

The chain recombines TRBV12-3 or TRBV12-4 with TRBJ2-5, with unresolved D. The V and J ends lost 4 bases and 5 bases respectively, with 8 bases between them. The CDR3 sequence is 12 residues long. Here the CDR3 DNA reads TGTGCCAGCAGTTCAAACCCCGAGACCCAGTACTTC. Translated, it gives CASSSNPETQYF.

The CDR3: CASSPTGGASEAFF. The CDR3 DNA reads TGCGCCAGCAGCCCCACAGGGGGAGCATCTGAAGCTTTCTTT. The chain carries TRBV4-1 and TRBJ1-1; 8 bases are shared with TRBD1. The V gene end was trimmed by 4 bases and the J gene end by 6 bases; junction bases not matched to a gene: 7. The CDR3 is 14 amino acids. CDR1 is MGHRA and CDR2 is YSYEKL in the germline V gene.

This chain links TRBV4-2 with TRBJ1-1; D gene uncertain. Germline CDR1 and CDR2: LGHNA and YNFKEQ. This CDR3 contains 17 residues. V lost 4 bases and J 3 bases, leaving 21 bases between the germline ends. The CDR3: CASSRLRIGSAHTEAFF. CDR3 nucleotides: TGTGCCAGCAGCCGCCTGAGGATCGGTTCGGCGCACACTGAAGCTTTCTTT.

The chain carries TRBV29-1 and TRBJ1-2, with unresolved D. The CDR3 sequence is 12 residues long. The germline V and J ends were trimmed by 4 bases and 8 bases, with 14 bases remaining between them. CDR1 SQVTM and CDR2 ANQGSEA come from the germline V gene. The CDR3 DNA follows: TGCAGCGTTGGAAGAAGCGGGAAAGGCTACACCTTC. It yields the protein CSVGRSGKGYTF.

This clone was counted a few times. The chain uses TRBV6-4 and TRBJ2-2; D remains unclear. CDR1 is MRHNA, CDR2 SNTAGT, per germline. V lost 0 bases, J lost 7 bases, and 12 bases lay in between. The CDR3 spans 15 residues. The CDR3 is CASSDSAERNGELFF. The CDR3 DNA reads TGTGCCAGCAGTGACTCTGCGGAAAGGAACGGGGAGCTGTTTTTT.

V gene TRBV6-5 combines with J gene TRBJ2-6, with D possibly called TRBD1 or TRBD2 (5 bases each). V was trimmed by 8 bases and J by 3 bases, leaving 5 bases between them. This CDR3 spans 12 amino acids. Germline assignment: CDR1 MNHEY and CDR2 SVGAGI. The CDR3 nucleotides are TGTGCCAGCGGGGGTGGGGCCAACGTCCTGACTTTC. It codes for CASGGGANVLTF.

The V gene is TRBV9, the J gene TRBJ1-2; D perhaps matches TRBD1 (5 bases). The germline V and J ends were trimmed by 0 bases and 6 bases, with 18 bases remaining between them. The CDR3 extends over 16 amino acids. CDR1 and CDR2 from the germline V gene are SGDLS and YYNGEE. CDR3 sequence: CASSVGGKGGNDGYTF. DNA for the CDR3: TGTGCCAGCAGCGTAGGGGGCAAGGGAGGGAACGATGGCTACACCTTC.

The rearrangement joins TRBV6-2 or TRBV6-3 to TRBJ1-5, with 8 positions matching TRBD1. J was trimmed by 9 bases and V by 4 bases; bases with no gene match: 8. Germline V CDR1 and CDR2: MNHEY, SVGEGT. CDR3 length: 14 amino acids. CDR3 sequence: CASSSTGGGGPQHF. As DNA, the CDR3 is TGTGCCAGCAGTTCCACAGGGGGAGGTGGGCCCCAGCATTTT.

For this clone: Within the sample, other DNA sequences also encode this same CDR3. The chain uses TRBV12-3 or TRBV12-4 and TRBJ1-2, with 7 bases fitting TRBD1. The CDR3 loop spans 13 amino acids. The junction had 9 bases not matched to a gene; V was cut back by 6 bases and J by 8 bases. For the CDR3, the DNA is TGTGCCAGCAGCGACAGGGTGGGTGGGGGCTACACCTTC. Translated: CASSDRVGGGYTF.

The chain recombines TRBV28 with TRBJ1-5, with 9 bases identical to TRBD1. V dropped 10 bases and J dropped 5; count of bases not matched to a gene: 6. The germline CDR1 and CDR2 sequences are MDHEN and SYDVKM. The CDR3 is 13 residues long. CDR3 in DNA: TGTGCCACCACGACAGGGGGACATCAGCCCCAGCATTTT. Translation: CATTTGGHQPQHF.